These T cell receptor beta chains were read from a single sample in a study of glioma-infiltrating T cells. TCRdb re-analysed the multiplex PCR reads in MiXCR, keeping a single row per CDR3 protein. The data show over 80,000 distinct CDR3 sequences, roughly 37% seen once. Sequencing was done on a sample of glioma tissue, nonneoplastic brain tissue, or PBMCs (not recorded which). The source of these receptors is a human donor with low-grade glioma or glioblastoma, undergoing nonglioma brain surgery, or in good health (not recorded which). The CDR3 runs from the conserved cysteine through the conserved F or W. Fields, in order: J gene, V gene, CDR3 protein.

TRBJ2-7	TRBV12-3/TRBV12-4	CAGSAGTRSVYEQYF
TRBJ2-7	TRBV4-1	CASSQDLLRPYEQYF
TRBJ2-3	TRBV15	CATSRDPHTDTQYF
TRBJ2-1	TRBV29-1	CSVLDGRSYNEQFF
TRBJ1-6	TRBV2	CASSEQGKSHLHF
TRBJ2-3	TRBV9	CASSVDRHSTDTQYF
TRBJ2-6	TRBV7-9	CASSQGGFGANVLTF
TRBJ2-7	TRBV3-1	CASSQDTGAAREQYF
TRBJ2-1	TRBV7-2	CASSPGLKTEQFF
TRBJ2-4	TRBV3-1	CASSQNRGVAKNIQYF
TRBJ2-5	TRBV5-1	CASSLEGGSWETQYF
TRBJ1-1	TRBV6-6	CASSYLAGGNTEAFF
TRBJ2-3	TRBV6-1	CASVRDRSTDTQYF
TRBJ1-5	TRBV19	CASRGMRNQPQHF
TRBJ2-7	TRBV28	CASLGIGYEQYF
TRBJ1-1	TRBV7-9	CASSLDRIEAFF
TRBJ2-1	TRBV29-1	CSADRGNGQFF
TRBJ2-7	TRBV6-5	CASTPSAGPYYEQYF
TRBJ2-4	TRBV20-1	CSVPGHGIKNIQYF
TRBJ2-5	TRBV7-2	CASSFPPSLGVGETQYF
TRBJ2-3	TRBV13	CASSSPPGLAVTDTQYF
TRBJ1-1	TRBV15	CATSPRQGNTEAFF
TRBJ2-5	TRBV4-2	CASSRRLAGAETQYF
TRBJ1-2	TRBV6-6	CASSYSGRGQGYTF
TRBJ1-6	TRBV7-2	CASSSGTGARISPLHF
TRBJ1-2	TRBV28	CASRIDWGYTF
TRBJ1-1	TRBV4-1	CSILPESEFESFF
TRBJ1-4	TRBV28	CASQGGEKLFF
TRBJ1-1	TRBV20-1	CSARDLGSTKIEAFF
TRBJ2-7	TRBV6-6	CASSYWTSGSHNEQYF
TRBJ2-5	TRBV15	CATSKAQREQETQHF
TRBJ2-3	TRBV7-2	CASSLKLLSGDTQYF
TRBJ2-7	TRBV6-1	CASSIVPYERYF
TRBJ1-3	TRBV18	CASSQTQVNSFSSGNTIYF
TRBJ2-5	TRBV6-5	CASSSTGTSRETQYF
TRBJ2-7	TRBV19	CASSKAPGTGGSQYF
TRBJ1-2	TRBV28	CASSLASHYGYTF
TRBJ1-1	TRBV7-8	CASSLQDSATEAFF
TRBJ1-5	TRBV27	CATSPRHRSNQPQNF
TRBJ1-4	TRBV27	CASSPRTGFGEKLFF